This T cell receptor (beta chain) is drawn from a study of T cell changes during pregnancy in multiple sclerosis. The germline CDR1 and CDR2 sequences are GTSNPN and SVGIG (reference sequence). V was clipped by 5 bases and J by 2 bases; unmatched bases: 9. This CDR3 spans 14 amino acids. The repertoire was sequenced with immunoSEQ multiplex PCR; TCRdb's copy has only in-frame clones and lacks some. The sample comprises some 28,000 clones, 85% to 90% of which are singletons, and under 8% rests with the top ten. This receptor was identified in a female donor with multiple sclerosis, enrolled in a pregnancy study. The sequencing here drew on CD8+ T cells from peripheral blood mononuclear cells, taken before pregnancy. The chain joins TRBV30 to TRBJ2-7; 7 nucleotides match TRBD1. The CDR3 spells CAWSFWDRPYEQYF. In DNA, the CDR3 is TGTGCCTGGTCCTTCTGGGACAGACCCTACGAGCAGTACTTC.